The 15 T cell receptor beta chains below come from one sample, sequenced in a study of radiation and T cells in renal cell carcinoma. Sequencing used immunoSEQ multiplex PCR; TCRdb keeps in-frame clones, though not all of them. The repertoire holds about 78,000 clones, with about nine tenths as singletons. Time point specified: blood 4 weeks post-SBRT, at nephrectomy. This sample's treatment: 15 Gy SBRT to primary tumor, nephrectomy 4 weeks later. The starting material was blood, obtained from a patient whose treatment included radiotherapy and nephrectomy. Receptors originate from a woman in her 70s with renal cell carcinoma.

In its sample, this clone was seen once. V usage is TRBV19 and J usage is TRBJ2-5; 11 bases line up with TRBD1. CDR1 is LNHDA, CDR2 SQIVND, per germline (reference sequence). The CDR3 is made up of 16 amino acids. J was trimmed by 2 bases and V by 5 bases; bases with no gene match: 7. CDR3 DNA: TGTGCCAGTAGTTCCTTCCGGGACAGGGGGCAAGAGACCCAGTACTTC. It yields the protein CASSSFRDRGQETQYF.

This chain links TRBV5-1 with TRBJ1-5; D is perhaps TRBD1 (5 bases). Trimming pared 3 bases from V and 5 bases from J, leaving 12 bases between. This CDR3 is built from 14 residues. Germline V lookup: CDR1 SGHRS, CDR2 YFSETQ. CDR3 amino acids: CASSSGGWDQPQHF. The CDR3 nucleotides are TGCGCCAGCAGCTCGGGGGGTTGGGATCAGCCCCAGCATTTT.

This sequence joins TRBV6-5 and TRBJ1-2, with D perhaps TRBD1 (5 bases). The CDR3 sequence is 14 residues long. Germline values: CDR1 MNHEY, CDR2 SVGAGI. The V end lost 0 bases, the J end lost 8 bases, and 13 bases lay between the germline ends. CDR3 nucleotide sequence: TGTGCCAGCAGTTACTCGACGGGGCTGGGAGGCTACACCTTC. It yields the protein CASSYSTGLGGYTF.

The V gene is TRBV5-1, the J gene TRBJ2-7; D may be TRBD2 (5 bases). Trimming stripped 3 bases from V and 3 bases from J, with 7 bases between. The CDR3 extends over 12 amino acids. In germline, CDR1 is SGHRS, CDR2 YFSETQ. The CDR3 DNA follows: TGCGCCAGCAGCTCCGAGGGCTACGAGCAGTACTTC. It codes for CASSSEGYEQYF.

The gene calls are TRBV5-1 and TRBJ2-7, with D possibly being TRBD2 (6 bases). CDR1 SGHRS and CDR2 YFSETQ come from the germline V gene. Trimming stripped 0 bases from V and 2 bases from J, with 15 bases between. The CDR3 length is 16 residues. The CDR3 loop reads CASSLEMTSLAYEQYF. DNA of the CDR3: TGCGCCAGCAGCTTGGAGATGACTAGTTTAGCCTACGAGCAGTACTTC.

With respect to this clone: At one end the junction does not follow the germline gene, possibly because of a read error. Written as DNA, the CDR3 is TGTGCCAGCAGCGTATTAAGGTCCCCCACTATCTTC. This gives the protein CASSVLRSPTIF. J is TRBJ2-1 and V is TRBV11-3; no definite D call. Germline V gene sequence: CDR1 SGHNT, CDR2 YENEEA. This CDR3 spans 12 amino acids.

The V gene is TRBV11-3, the J gene TRBJ2-2; the D call may be TRBD1 or TRBD2 (5 bases each). Germline V lookup: CDR1 SGHNT, CDR2 YENEEA. Trimming stripped 4 bases from V and 0 bases from J, with 12 bases between. The CDR3 length is 16 residues. The CDR3 loop reads CASSSGGAPNTGELFF. As DNA, the CDR3 is TGTGCCAGCAGCTCTGGGGGAGCTCCGAACACCGGGGAGCTGTTTTTT.

As DNA, the CDR3 is TGCGCCAGCAGCCAAGAGGGGACTAGCGGGGGGGCCGATCAAGAGACCCAGTACTTC. Its translation is CASSQEGTSGGADQETQYF. The chain carries TRBV4-1 and TRBJ2-5; 16 bases are a match to TRBD2. Per the germline V gene, CDR1 is MGHRA and CDR2 is YSYEKL. After removal of 0 bases from V and 2 bases from J, the junction contained 6 bases not matched to a gene. The CDR3 covers 19 residues.

DNA of the CDR3: TGTGCCATCAGTGAGTCGGGCAGGGCTGGCTATGGCTACACCTTC. This codes for CAISESGRAGYGYTF. The chain joins TRBV10-3 to TRBJ1-2, with D possibly matching TRBD1 (5 bases). The V and J ends lost 0 bases and 4 bases respectively, with 12 bases between them. Germline V gives CDR1 ENHRY, CDR2 SYGVKD. This CDR3 spans 15 amino acids.

This clone has a handful of counts. The rearrangement uses TRBV2 and TRBJ1-2; 8 bases map to TRBD1. Germline values: CDR1 SNHLY, CDR2 FYNNEI. This CDR3 contains 13 residues. Losses at the gene ends were 6 bases for V and 6 bases for J; bases not matched to a gene: 6. The CDR3 is CASRETGENGYTF. Here the CDR3 DNA reads TGTGCCAGCAGGGAGACAGGGGAAAATGGCTACACCTTC.

The V call is TRBV4-1, the J call TRBJ1-1; 8 bases are a match to TRBD1. Germline CDR1 reads MGHRA; CDR2 reads YSYEKL. The CDR3 length is 15 residues. V shed 4 bases and J 2 bases; nucleotides not matched to a gene: 6. In DNA form, the CDR3 reads TGCGCCAGCAGCCCCAGGACAGGGTTAAACACTGAAGCTTTCTTT. It specifies CASSPRTGLNTEAFF.

The chain couples TRBV6-1 to TRBJ1-3; TRBD1 is a possible D gene (5 bases). The CDR3 sequence is 13 residues long. The V end was cut by 7 bases, the J end by 3 bases, with 10 bases between. The germline gives CDR1 MNHNS, CDR2 SASEGT. DNA of the CDR3: TGTGCCAGCAAAGGGGCGGGTGGAAACACCATATATTTT. This sequence encodes CASKGAGGNTIYF.

V gene TRBV5-1 combines with J gene TRBJ2-1, with D possibly TRBD1 on 6 matching bases. CDR3 length: 15 residues. The V gene's germline CDR1 is SGHRS and CDR2 YFSETQ. Trimming cost V 4 bases and J 3 bases, with 14 bases left between them. The CDR3 sequence: CASSNRQDLYNEQFF. The CDR3, as DNA: TGCGCCAGCAGCAATCGACAGGACCTCTACAATGAGCAGTTCTTC.

Note on this clone: Distinct nucleotide sequences in the sample also encode this CDR3. The chain links TRBV5-4 to TRBJ1-2; 9 bases map to TRBD1. Trimming removed 4 bases from V and 6 bases from J; junction bases left unmatched: 4. The length of the CDR3 is 13 residues. Germline V gene sequence: CDR1 SGHNT, CDR2 YYREEE (reference sequence). CDR3 DNA: TGTGCCAGCAGCCCGACAGGGGGAGATGGCTACACCTTC. It specifies CASSPTGGDGYTF.

The genes are TRBV5-4 and TRBJ2-7, with D possibly matching TRBD2 (6 bases). The CDR3 is 13 amino acids. Deletions cut 6 bases from V and 5 bases from J, with 15 bases between. The germline gives CDR1 SGHNT, CDR2 YYREEE (reference sequence). The CDR3: CASTRGVGHEQYF. DNA for the CDR3: TGTGCCAGCACCCGCGGGGTGGGGCACGAGCAGTACTTC.